The 21 T cell receptor beta chains below all came from one sample that was sequenced in a study of cytotoxic CD8 clonotypes in ibrutinib-treated CLL. Method: immunoSEQ multiplex PCR; TCRdb's copy keeps in-frame clones and lacks some. The data show 200,000 to 250,000 clones, 60% to 80% seen once. The sequencing here drew on PBMCs, taken after 12 months of ibrutinib treatment. The receptors were gathered from a human donor with chronic lymphocytic leukemia.

V and J are TRBV4-1 and TRBJ2-6, with TRBD1 identical over 10 bases. The CDR3 runs 17 residues. The ends lost 4 bases at V and 2 bases at J; junction bases unmatched: 5. CDR1 MGHRA and CDR2 YSYEKL come from the germline V gene. CDR3 sequence reads: CASSRTGGMAGANVLTF. Here the CDR3 DNA reads TGCGCCAGCAGCCGGACAGGGGGTATGGCTGGGGCCAACGTCCTGACTTTC.

The chain uses TRBV6-4 and TRBJ2-3, with D perhaps given as TRBD1 or TRBD2 (6 bases each). CDR1 MRHNA and CDR2 SNTAGT come from the germline V gene. With 2 bases removed from V and 1 base from J, the gap between germline ends came to 10 bases. This CDR3 is 15 amino acids long. CDR3 region: CASSDPEGGTDTQYF. DNA for the CDR3: TGTGCCAGCAGTGACCCGGAGGGGGGCACAGATACGCAGTATTTT.

The J gene is TRBJ2-1, the V gene TRBV7-8, with D maybe TRBD2 (5 bases). CDR3 length: 16 residues. The germline V gene has CDR1 SGHVS and CDR2 FQNEAQ. V shed 1 base and J shed 6 bases, with 16 bases lying between them. This chain's CDR3 is CASSLERVLRGNEQFF. The CDR3 coding sequence is TGTGCCAGCAGCTTAGAGAGGGTTCTCCGGGGCAATGAGCAGTTCTTC.

V gene TRBV14 combines with J gene TRBJ2-5; D remains unclear. V was trimmed by 5 bases and J by 0 bases, leaving 4 bases between them. Germline values: CDR1 SGHDN, CDR2 FVKESK. CDR3 length equals 12 residues. The CDR3 nucleotides are TGTGCCAGCAGCAGGTACCAAGAGACCCAGTACTTC. Translated, it gives CASSRYQETQYF.

The rearrangement joins TRBV7-8 to TRBJ1-1, with TRBD1 matching 7 bases. This CDR3 is built from 16 residues. V gave up 6 bases and J gave up 3 bases; unmatched junction bases: 13. The germline gives CDR1 SGHVS, CDR2 FQNEAQ. CDR3 DNA: TGTGCCAGCAGAGAGCAGACAGGGTTTGTAGACACTGAAGCTTTCTTT. Translating it yields CASREQTGFVDTEAFF.

This clone was observed a handful of times. This chain links TRBV27 with TRBJ1-5; D gene uncertain. CDR1 and CDR2 from the germline V gene are MNHEY and SMNVEV (reference sequence). Trimming removed 6 bases from V and 2 bases from J, with 11 bases in between. The CDR3 is 14 amino acids. The CDR3, as DNA: TGTGCCAGCAGCGGGCAGCTGGGCAATCAGCCCCAGCATTTT. Its translation is CASSGQLGNQPQHF.

This clone showed up just a few times. V gene TRBV27 combines with J gene TRBJ2-3; 8 bases agree with TRBD2. This CDR3 contains 14 residues. The J segment lost 3 bases and the V segment lost 7 bases, leaving 6 bases of the junction unmatched. From germline, CDR1 is MNHEY and CDR2 SMNVEV (reference sequence). Written as DNA, the CDR3 is TGTGCCAGCACCATAAGCGGGAGTACAGATACGCAGTATTTT. Protein product: CASTISGSTDTQYF.

This rearrangement joins TRBV28 to TRBJ1-3; TRBD1 might be the D (5 bases). Trimming stripped 3 bases from V and 0 bases from J, with 12 bases between. CDR3 length: 16 amino acids. The germline V gene has CDR1 MDHEN and CDR2 SYDVKM. CDR3 coding DNA: TGTGCCAGCAGTTTCCTCCGGGGGATCTCTGGAAACACCATATATTTT. It codes for CASSFLRGISGNTIYF.

V usage is TRBV7-9 and J usage is TRBJ1-2; TRBD1 might be the D (5 bases). Germline V lookup: CDR1 SEHNR, CDR2 FQNEAQ (reference sequence). The CDR3 contains 13 residues. The V and J ends lost 6 bases and 2 bases respectively, with 10 bases between them. The CDR3 protein is CASSRDGNYGYTF. In DNA form, the CDR3 reads TGTGCCAGCAGTCGGGACGGGAACTATGGCTACACCTTC.

The chain couples TRBV28 to TRBJ2-1; D remains ambiguous. Germline CDR1 and CDR2: MDHEN and SYDVKM. The ends were cut back, 1 base at V and 7 bases at J, with 11 bases in the middle. This CDR3 is built from 14 residues. This chain's CDR3 is CASSLLGDPNEQFF. DNA for the CDR3: TGTGCCAGCAGTTTATTGGGCGACCCTAATGAGCAGTTCTTC.

The V gene is TRBV6-1, the J gene TRBJ2-7; TRBD2 agrees at 7 bases. J lost 3 bases, V lost 4 bases, and 6 bases had no gene match. The CDR3 contains 14 residues. Germline CDR1 and CDR2: MNHNS and SASEGT. CDR3 in amino acids: CASSVPQRGYEQYF. CDR3 nucleotides: TGTGCCAGCAGTGTCCCCCAGCGGGGCTACGAGCAGTACTTC.

This clone was seen a few times. This sequence joins TRBV4-1 and TRBJ1-5; TRBD1 might be the D (5 bases). CDR3 length: 13 amino acids. The germline V and J ends were trimmed by 4 bases and 3 bases, with 7 bases remaining between them. The germline V gene has CDR1 MGHRA and CDR2 YSYEKL. CDR3 sequence (DNA): TGCGCCAGCAGCCTACAGGACAATCAGCCCCAGCATTTT. As protein: CASSLQDNQPQHF.

The rearrangement joins TRBV9 to TRBJ2-7, with TRBD2 identical over 10 bases. The CDR3 length is 16 residues. Germline values: CDR1 SGDLS, CDR2 YYNGEE. J was trimmed by 4 bases and V by 0 bases; bases with no gene match: 7. CDR3 bases: TGTGCCAGCAGCGTAGGGACTCTAGCGGGAGCGTACGAGCAGTACTTC. Translated, it gives CASSVGTLAGAYEQYF.

The chain is built from TRBV29-1 and TRBJ2-3; 8 bases map to TRBD2. Trimming cost V 4 bases and J 0 bases; bases outside gene matches: 9. In germline, CDR1 is SQVTM, CDR2 ANQGSEA. The CDR3 has 16 residues. The CDR3 region is CSVGQLAATSTDTQYF. CDR3 coding DNA: TGCAGCGTTGGCCAACTAGCGGCTACTAGCACAGATACGCAGTATTTT.

This clone showed up just once. The rearrangement joins TRBV5-1 to TRBJ2-3; 8 bases map to TRBD1. V shed 4 bases, J shed 2 bases, and the junction held 6 bases outside the gene matches. The CDR3 runs to 15 residues. Looked up from germline, CDR1 is SGHRS and CDR2 is YFSETQ. The CDR3 is CASSGRTGSTDTQYF. DNA for the CDR3: TGCGCCAGCAGCGGTAGGACAGGGTCCACAGATACGCAGTATTTT.

The chain links TRBV5-4 to TRBJ2-1; D is unresolved. Germline V CDR1 and CDR2: SGHNT, YYREEE (reference sequence). V was shortened by 5 bases and J by 10 bases, with 13 bases between the two germline ends. This CDR3 has 12 amino acids. CDR3 nucleotides: TGTGCCAGCAGTAACACTGAGCACGAGCAGTTCTTC. Its translation is CASSNTEHEQFF.

The chain carries TRBV20-1 and TRBJ2-7; D uncertain. Germline assignment: CDR1 DFQATT and CDR2 SNEGSKA (reference sequence). The V gene lost 8 bases and the J gene lost 2 bases, with 10 bases spanning the gap. The CDR3 is 11 amino acids. The CDR3 bases are TGCAGTAGTACAAGGGCCTACGAGCAGTACTTC. It encodes CSSTRAYEQYF.

V is TRBV2 and J is TRBJ2-1; D is unresolved. Trimming removed 2 bases from V and 9 bases from J, with 11 bases in between. Germline V gene data show CDR1 as SNHLY and CDR2 as FYNNEI. This CDR3 contains 13 residues. CDR3 protein: CASSERLRGEQFF. The CDR3 DNA reads TGTGCCAGCAGTGAAAGGTTGCGCGGTGAGCAGTTCTTC.

The J gene is TRBJ2-7, the V gene TRBV14, with D hard to call. The CDR3 is 15 residues long. The germline gives CDR1 SGHDN, CDR2 FVKESK. Trimming cost V 3 bases and J 4 bases, with 16 bases left between them. CDR3 in DNA: TGTGCCAGCAGCCACCTCGATACCGCGCGGTACGAGCAGTACTTC. Amino acids: CASSHLDTARYEQYF.

This chain uses TRBV2 with TRBJ1-3; D is possibly TRBD1 (6 bases). Germline CDR1 and CDR2: SNHLY and FYNNEI. This CDR3 region has 12 residues. Trimming left V 7 bases short and J 9 bases short, with 13 bases between. CDR3 sequence reads: CASTRGLATIYF. CDR3 DNA sequence: TGTGCCAGCACCAGGGGCCTCGCCACCATATATTTT.

DNA for the CDR3: TGTGCCAGCAGTCCGATCCCTCTGGACACCGGGGAGCTGTTTTTT. Translating gives CASSPIPLDTGELFF. V and J are TRBV27 and TRBJ2-2; no clear D. V was shortened by 5 bases and J by 3 bases, with 13 bases between the two germline ends. The CDR3 length is 15 residues. The V gene's germline CDR1 is MNHEY and CDR2 SMNVEV (reference sequence).